Given below is one T cell receptor (beta chain) in context. Its matching antigen is unknown. The sample is drawn from a study of CD8 T cells in ankylosing spondylitis. One entry per CDR3 protein, called by TCRdb with MiXCR from the 5' RACE reads. Of about 350,000 distinct CDR3 sequences listed, 20% are singletons. General observations from the study: Reactive arthritis synovial fluid and blood previously showed some of these motif variants. As reported, disease-linked clones showed significant enrichment in matched ankylosing spondylitis synovial fluid. Peripheral blood samples showed relatively rare disease-linked clones, and these clones were CD8+.

CDR3 size: 16 residues. V was clipped by 3 bases and J by 4 bases; unmatched bases: 8. Looked up from germline, CDR1 is SGHVS and CDR2 is FQNEAQ. Sequencing was done on a sample of blood, either unsorted or a sorted T cell fraction (not recorded which). V is TRBV7-8 and J is TRBJ1-2; 10 positions agree with TRBD1. This TCR was sampled from a male donor with ankylosing spondylitis or in good health (not recorded which). CDR3 sequence reads: CASSLGGTGARYGYTF. The CDR3 DNA reads as TGTGCCAGCAGCTTGGGGGGGACAGGGGCTCGCTATGGCTACACCTTC.